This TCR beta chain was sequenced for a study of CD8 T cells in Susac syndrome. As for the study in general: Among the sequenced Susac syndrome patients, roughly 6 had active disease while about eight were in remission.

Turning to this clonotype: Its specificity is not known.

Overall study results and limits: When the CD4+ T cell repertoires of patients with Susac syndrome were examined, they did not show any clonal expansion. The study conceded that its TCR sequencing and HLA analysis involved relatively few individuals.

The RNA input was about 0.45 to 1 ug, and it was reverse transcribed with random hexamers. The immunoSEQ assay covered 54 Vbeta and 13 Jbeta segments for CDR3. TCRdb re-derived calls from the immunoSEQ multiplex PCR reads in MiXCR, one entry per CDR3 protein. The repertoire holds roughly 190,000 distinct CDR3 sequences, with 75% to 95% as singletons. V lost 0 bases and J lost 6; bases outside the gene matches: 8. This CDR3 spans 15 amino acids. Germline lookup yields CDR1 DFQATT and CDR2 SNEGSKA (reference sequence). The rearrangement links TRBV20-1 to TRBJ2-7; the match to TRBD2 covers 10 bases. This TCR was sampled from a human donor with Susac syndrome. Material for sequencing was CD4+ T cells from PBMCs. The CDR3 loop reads CSARDRLAGILEQYF. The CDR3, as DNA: TGCAGTGCTAGAGACCGACTAGCGGGTATTCTCGAGCAGTACTTC.